This T cell receptor (beta chain) was documented in a study of spatial heterogeneity in lung cancer (dated by TCRdb to between 2019 and 2020). As for the study more broadly: The donors were around 69 patients from the lung TRACERx cohort who had early-stage, untreated non-small cell lung cancer. Follow-up PBMC samples were sequenced whenever available, with the median time to follow-up being two to three years after resection. Beta-chain transcripts were consistently detected in greater numbers than alpha-chain transcripts, which likely reflects a higher abundance of beta-chain transcripts. In the raw uncorrected reads, each unique combination of TCR and UMI appeared on average more than ten times. In non-small cell lung cancer, the study quantitatively compared TCR alpha and beta repertoires across several tumor regions, matched nontumor lung, and blood. Nonsynonymous mutation counts, determined by whole-exome sequencing of tumor tissue, were related to features of the TCR repertoire. At surgery, about 210 tumor regions, around 64 matched nontumor lung samples and more than 55 PBMC samples were TCR-sequenced for both alpha and beta chains.

Libraries were prepared through 5' RACE. The sequencer listed for this sample is NextSeq 500. The TCR library protocol attached a unique molecular identifier to each TCR cDNA molecule to allow correction of PCR and sequencing errors. The study's own analysis went as follows. TCR identification, UMI-based error correction and CDR3 extraction were all carried out with Decombinator tools. TCRs above a frequency of 2 per 1,000, corresponding to the top 1% of the tumor frequency distribution, were defined as expanded. Renyi diversity was computed with the R vegan package after each repertoire had been subsampled 100 times to 5,000 TCRs. CDR3 similarity networks were built from amino acid triplet string-kernel similarity, connecting CDR3s with pairwise similarity above 0.82. Using fastp at Q25 and MiXCR, TCRdb reprocessed the public reads and kept productive beta chains. CDR3 protein duplicates are merged, each entry listing the most common genes and DNA. The V and J calls come from TCRdb's annotation, not from the publication. The sample yields approximately 100,000 distinct CDR3 sequences; approximately 19% were counted once. Together, the top ten hold 20% to 25% of the sample.

For this chain, trimming is 7 bases at the V end and 1 base at the J end, and the number of junction bases without a gene match is 2. The CDR3 starts with the cysteine, ends with the phenylalanine, and has 13 residues. Only CDR3 DNA is held: 39 bases, read in frame from base 1. According to the study, the label for this sample's time point signals: blood at routine non-recurrence follow-up after resection. TCR sequencing used whole RNA extracted from tumor and nontumor lung tissue, or from cryopreserved PBMC samples, without cell sorting. Only patients with enough RNA available from two or more tumor regions were chosen for TCR sequencing. This clonotype was detected a few times. The target of this receptor is not known. Base qualities are not provided; no much larger clone lies one nucleotide away. What the study reported, not specific to this receptor: Confirming at a functional level the hypothesis that regional TCRs recognize regional mutations was considered to require additional single-cell paired TCR alpha and beta sequencing. Comparisons of baseline and follow-up blood repertoires included only around 15 patients. Ubiquitous expanded tumor TCRs showed up in blood more often at tumor resection than at routine follow-up.

The source of this sequence is a male donor with early-stage non-small cell lung cancer. The starting material was PBMCs, obtained at follow-up. The chain was built from TRBV12-3 or TRBV12-4 and TRBJ1-1; 8 nucleotides in the junction match TRBD1. The sequenced DNA is TGTGCCAGCATAGACAGGGGGAACACTGAAGCTTTCTTT. It translates as CASIDRGNTEAFF.